This TCR beta chain was captured in a study of T cell repertoires in cytomegalovirus infection. Whole-study context: HLA-B-restricted CMV epitopes that are well studied were used alongside recently identified HLA-C-restricted ones. Both CMV infection and a matching HLA type were indicated by public TCR beta signatures. General study points: Identification of carriers of CMV plus the relevant HLA was performed using cumulative public TCR beta family frequency. What dominated the ex vivo response were HLA-C-restricted CMV-specific TCR beta clonotypes.

With regard to this clonotype: Its antigen is undetermined.

CDR3 length: 16 amino acids. V trimming: 1 base; J trimming: 6 bases; junction bases outside the gene matches: 3. Germline V gene sequence: CDR1 SGHVT, CDR2 SQSDAQ. MiXCR, applied by TCRdb to the reads, yields one record per CDR3 protein. This sample has nearly 700,000 distinct CDR3 sequences, with 30% to 35% found just once. The chain employs TRBV7-4 and TRBJ2-1; 13 bases map to TRBD2. The TCR comes from a human donor in good health (CMV status not recorded). Some clones in this sample may be carry-over from other donors' samples. This specimen was cultured PBMCs, taken from culture after CMV antigen stimulation. The CDR3 nucleotides are TGTGCCAGCAGCTTAGACAGACTAGCGGGGGGCAATGAGCAGTTCTTC. Translated: CASSLDRLAGGNEQFF.